The next 13 T cell receptor beta chains were all read from a single sample in a study of blood T cell repertoires in COVID-19. TCRdb keeps only in-frame clones here, not all; method: immunoSEQ multiplex PCR. The sample yields around 250,000 clones, around 89% seen once. Sequencing was done on a sample of PBMCs or T cells enriched from blood (not recorded which). The receptors come from a woman in her twenties or thirties who had recovered from COVID-19.

V usage is TRBV19 and J usage is TRBJ2-2; perhaps TRBD2 as D (5 bases). The CDR3 sequence is 13 residues long. V dropped 7 bases and J dropped 6 bases, with 12 bases sitting between them. Germline V lookup: CDR1 LNHDA, CDR2 SQIVND (reference sequence). CDR3 bases: TGTGCCAGTATAATGGCCGGGGCCGGGGAGCTGTTTTTT. Amino acids: CASIMAGAGELFF.

This clone has a handful of counts. The rearrangement joins TRBV20-1 to TRBJ2-5; D is perhaps TRBD2 (5 bases). This CDR3 spans 11 amino acids. The germline gives CDR1 DFQATT, CDR2 SNEGSKA (reference sequence). Deletions cut 5 bases from V and 3 bases from J, with 7 bases between. CDR3 nucleotides: TGCAGTGCTCTAGCAGAAGAGACCCAGTACTTC. Residues: CSALAEETQYF.

The rearrangement links TRBV28 to TRBJ2-1, with D hard to call. The CDR3 runs 15 residues. The germline gives CDR1 MDHEN, CDR2 SYDVKM. V shed 2 bases and J shed 6 bases, with 14 bases lying between them. The CDR3 region is CASSLRLETFNEQFF. The DNA of the CDR3 is TGTGCCAGCAGTTTAAGGCTGGAGACCTTCAATGAGCAGTTCTTC.

This chain joins TRBV7-2 and TRBJ2-4; TRBD2 might be the D (6 bases). The CDR3 contains 16 residues. Trimming took off 1 base at V and 7 bases at J, with 17 bases between the two ends. The germline CDR1 and CDR2 sequences are SGHTA and FQGNSA. The CDR3 nucleotides are TGTGCCAGCAGCTTAGGGAGCGGGCCAATCGGCAACATTCAGTACTTC. Encoded protein: CASSLGSGPIGNIQYF.

The rearrangement uses TRBV30 and TRBJ1-4; a weak D match, TRBD1 (6 bases). V lost 2 bases to trimming and J lost 7 bases, with 17 bases between them. This CDR3 region has 15 residues. Germline V lookup: CDR1 GTSNPN, CDR2 SVGIG (reference sequence). The CDR3 protein is CAWSRSQGLAEKLFF. DNA for the CDR3: TGTGCCTGGAGTCGATCCCAGGGGTTGGCTGAAAAACTGTTTTTT.

This clone came up once. The chain's CDR3 is CASSLTGTGASNQPQHF. DNA for the CDR3: TGTGCCAGCTCACTAACCGGGACAGGGGCTTCTAATCAGCCCCAGCATTTT. The V and J genes are TRBV18 and TRBJ1-5; 10 bases fit TRBD1. Germline V gives CDR1 KGHSH, CDR2 LQKENI. The CDR3 is 17 residues long. The J segment lost 4 bases and the V segment lost 4 bases, leaving 10 bases of the junction unmatched.

J is TRBJ1-4 and V is TRBV19, with TRBD1 matching over 10 bases. Unmatched junction bases numbered 6, after V lost 4 bases and J lost 4 bases. CDR1 LNHDA and CDR2 SQIVND come from the germline V gene (reference sequence). This CDR3 is 16 amino acids long. CDR3 nucleotide sequence: TGTGCCAGTAGTACTATACGGACAGGGGGTAATGAAAAACTGTTTTTT. As protein: CASSTIRTGGNEKLFF.

This clone has a handful of counts. This chain joins TRBV5-1 and TRBJ2-2; the D gene is possibly TRBD1 (6 bases). CDR1 and CDR2 from the germline V gene are SGHRS and YFSETQ. Trimming pared 3 bases from V and 2 bases from J, leaving 14 bases between. The CDR3 sequence is 16 residues long. DNA for the CDR3: TGCGCCAGCAGCTCCAGTCCTGGGGGCAACACCGGGGAGCTGTTTTTT. Its protein is CASSSSPGGNTGELFF.

This clone was found once. V and J are TRBV7-6 and TRBJ1-6; 8 bases are shared with TRBD1. Trimming at V came to 5 bases and at J to 10 bases, leaving 10 bases not matched to a gene. This CDR3 has 15 amino acids. Germline values: CDR1 SGHVS, CDR2 FNYEAQ. The CDR3 sequence is CASSVQGADGSPLHF. Here the CDR3 DNA reads TGTGCCAGCAGCGTCCAGGGGGCTGACGGGTCACCCCTCCACTTT.

V is TRBV4-3 and J is TRBJ2-1; D is unclear. V was shortened by 0 bases and J by 0 bases, with 6 bases between the two germline ends. Germline CDR1 is LGHNA and CDR2 is YSLEER. The CDR3 covers 15 residues. The chain's CDR3 is CASSQDSYSYNEQFF. The DNA for the CDR3 is TGCGCCAGCAGCCAAGACTCCTACTCCTACAATGAGCAGTTCTTC.

The V and J genes are TRBV5-1 and TRBJ2-5; weak D call: TRBD1 (6 bases). Germline loops: CDR1 SGHRS, CDR2 YFSETQ. CDR3 length: 13 amino acids. The germline V and J ends were trimmed by 3 bases and 4 bases, with 10 bases remaining between them. The CDR3 DNA reads TGCGCCAGCAGCTCTCGGACAGCAGAGACCCAGTACTTC. Translated, it gives CASSSRTAETQYF.

This chain uses TRBV30 with TRBJ2-2; 9 bases map to TRBD2. Germline assignment: CDR1 GTSNPN and CDR2 SVGIG (reference sequence). Germline trimming cut 3 bases from V and 6 bases from J; bases unmatched to any gene: 2. The CDR3 length is 13 residues. For the CDR3, the DNA is TGTGCCTGGAGGGTAGCGGGAGCCGGGGAGCTGTTTTTT. Protein: CAWRVAGAGELFF.

The V and J genes are TRBV28 and TRBJ1-2; D unclear. The CDR3 has 14 residues. The V gene lost 10 bases and the J gene lost 8 bases, with 23 bases spanning the gap. Germline CDR1 is MDHEN and CDR2 is SYDVKM. The CDR3 is CATIESTGSGGYTF. In nucleotides, the CDR3 is TGTGCCACCATAGAATCAACCGGGTCTGGAGGCTACACCTTC.